This T cell receptor (beta chain) appears in the sequencing data of a study of shared clonotypes between healthy human individuals. CD45RO-negative cells were positively selected for CCR7, leaving out terminally differentiated effector memory CD45RA+ cells. The healthy adult donors were HIV-negative and reported no recent acute infections or vaccinations. Trimming left V 10 bases short and J 1 base short, with 14 bases between. The CDR3 consists of 13 residues. Per the germline V gene, CDR1 is MDHEN and CDR2 is SYDVKM. Clones were read by immunoSEQ multiplex PCR, and TCRdb kept only the in-frame ones, dropping some. The sample gives around 1.9 million clones, 80% to 95% of which show up once; approximately 1.6% is in the top ten.

Sequencing was carried out using naive CD8+ T cells from PBMCs. The chain is built from TRBV28 and TRBJ2-7; D could derive from TRBD1 or TRBD2 (5 bases each). The TCR sequence derives from a man younger than 30 in good health. Some clones in this sample may be carry-over from other donors' samples. The DNA for the CDR3 is TGTGCCACCCGACAGCGAGGGTCCTACGAGCAGTACTTC. The encoded protein is CATRQRGSYEQYF.